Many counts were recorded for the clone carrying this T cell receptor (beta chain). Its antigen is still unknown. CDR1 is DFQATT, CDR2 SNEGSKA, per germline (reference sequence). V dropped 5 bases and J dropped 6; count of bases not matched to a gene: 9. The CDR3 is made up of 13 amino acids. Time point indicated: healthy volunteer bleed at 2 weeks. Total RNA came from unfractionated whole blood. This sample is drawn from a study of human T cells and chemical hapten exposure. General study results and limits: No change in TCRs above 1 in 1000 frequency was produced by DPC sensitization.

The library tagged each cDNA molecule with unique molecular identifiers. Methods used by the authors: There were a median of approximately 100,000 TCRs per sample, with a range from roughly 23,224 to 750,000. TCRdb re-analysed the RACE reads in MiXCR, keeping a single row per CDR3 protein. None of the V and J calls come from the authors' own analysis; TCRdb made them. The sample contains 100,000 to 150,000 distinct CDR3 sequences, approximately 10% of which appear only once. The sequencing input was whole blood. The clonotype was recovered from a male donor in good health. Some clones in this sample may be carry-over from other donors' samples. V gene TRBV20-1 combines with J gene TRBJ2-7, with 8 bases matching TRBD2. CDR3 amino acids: CSAGLAPVAEQYF. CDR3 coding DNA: TGCAGTGCTGGACTAGCTCCCGTAGCCGAGCAGTACTTC.